The 29 T cell receptor beta chains below come from one sample, sequenced in a study of T cells in narcolepsy. Some clones are missing from TCRdb's copy, which holds only in-frame ones; the method was immunoSEQ multiplex PCR. The repertoire holds about 32,000 clones, about four fifths seen once, with approximately 1.1% in the top ten. Specimen: CD45RA- memory CD4+ T cells from PBMCs. Receptors were obtained from a human donor with narcolepsy.

The chain combines TRBV6-6 with TRBJ1-2; D is perhaps TRBD1 (5 bases). The CDR3 length is 16 residues. V dropped 7 bases and J dropped 5 bases, with 23 bases sitting between them. Germline assignment: CDR1 MNHNY and CDR2 SVGAGI (reference sequence). CDR3 coding DNA: TGTGCCAGCATCCCCGGGGGGGGTTTTGTCACTTATGGCTACACCTTC. It encodes CASIPGGGFVTYGYTF.

This chain links TRBV7-2 with TRBJ2-7; TRBD2 agrees at 16 bases. The junction had 4 bases not matched to a gene; V was cut back by 3 bases and J by 5 bases. This CDR3 is 16 amino acids long. Germline V gives CDR1 SGHTA, CDR2 FQGNSA. CDR3 DNA: TGTGCCAGCAGCTTGCCGGGACTAGCGGGAGGGCACGAGCAGTACTTC. This codes for CASSLPGLAGGHEQYF.

CDR3 in DNA: TGTGCCAGCAGCCCAGGGGGGCAGGATATTTTCAATGGCTACACCTTC. The encoded protein is CASSPGGQDIFNGYTF. The chain joins TRBV11-3 to TRBJ1-2; TRBD1 matches at 7 bases. This CDR3 contains 16 residues. CDR1 SGHNT and CDR2 YENEEA come from the germline V gene. V lost 5 bases and J lost 6; bases outside the gene matches: 15. The full variable domain, completed using reference TRBV11-3 and TRBJ1-2, is EAGVVQSPRYKIIEKKQPVAFWCNPISGHNTLYWYLQNLGQGPELLIRYENEEAVDDSQLPKDRFSAERLKGVDSTLKIQPAELGDSAVYLCASSPGGQDIFNGYTFGSGTRLTVV.

This clone showed up just a few times. The V call is TRBV4-3, the J call TRBJ1-1; D is undetermined. Between the trimmed V and J ends, which lost 3 bases and 4 bases, there was a span of 15 bases. Germline V lookup: CDR1 LGHNA, CDR2 YSLEER. This CDR3 is built from 15 residues. In DNA form, the CDR3 reads TGCGCCAGCAGCCAGGAGGTCTACGGGAGCACTGAAGCTTTCTTT. Its translation: CASSQEVYGSTEAFF.

The chain joins TRBV5-5 to TRBJ2-1; D may be TRBD1 or TRBD2 (5 bases each). The CDR3 runs 11 residues. Trimming took 0 bases from V and 12 from J, leaving 7 bases between them. The germline gives CDR1 SGHKS, CDR2 YYEKEE (reference sequence). The CDR3 nucleotides read TGTGCCAGCAGCTTGGAGGGGAGGCAGTTCTTC. This translates into CASSLEGRQFF.

In this sample, this clone turned up once. The chain employs TRBV4-1 and TRBJ1-5; 7 bases align to TRBD1. Per germline, CDR1 MGHRA and CDR2 YSYEKL. V was pared by 2 bases and J by 3 bases, with 1 base of the junction left unmatched. The CDR3 is 14 amino acids. CDR3 DNA: TGCGCCAGCAGCCAACAGGGGGTCAATCAGCCCCAGCATTTT. This gives the protein CASSQQGVNQPQHF.

This chain joins TRBV7-3 and TRBJ2-3; 7 bases map to TRBD1. There are 14 residues in the CDR3. Germline V lookup: CDR1 SGHTA, CDR2 FQGTGA. Trimming cost V 5 bases and J 6 bases; bases outside gene matches: 8. CDR3 coding DNA: TGTGCCAGCAGCCCATCCGGGACAGCTGATACGCAGTATTTT. It specifies CASSPSGTADTQYF.

This sequence joins TRBV19 and TRBJ2-2, with a weak D call TRBD2 (5 bases). Between the trimmed V and J ends, which lost 5 bases and 6 bases, there was a span of 22 bases. The CDR3 length is 17 residues. Germline CDR1 LNHDA, CDR2 SQIVND (reference sequence). Here the CDR3 DNA reads TGTGCCAGTAGTCTTAGCGCGGGCCTAGTGTCGGCCGGGGAGCTGTTTTTT. Residues: CASSLSAGLVSAGELFF.

This clone was picked up a small number of times. The J gene is TRBJ2-1, the V gene TRBV15, with 8 bases lining up with TRBD2. Trimming removed 0 bases from V and 9 bases from J; junction bases left unmatched: 4. This CDR3 comprises 14 residues. Germline CDR1 reads LNHNV; CDR2 reads YYDKDF (reference sequence). The chain's CDR3 is CATSRERGAGEQFF. The CDR3 coding sequence is TGTGCCACCAGCAGAGAGCGGGGGGCAGGTGAGCAGTTCTTC.

The table lists this clone with a count of one. The chain links TRBV18 to TRBJ1-5, with D unresolved. Germline V gene sequence: CDR1 KGHSH, CDR2 LQKENI. CDR3 size: 13 residues. V was trimmed by 2 bases and J by 5 bases, leaving 7 bases between them. The CDR3 nucleotides are TGTGCCAGCTCACCAATAGAAGATCAGCCCCAGCATTTT. Protein product: CASSPIEDQPQHF.

V usage is TRBV5-6 and J usage is TRBJ2-1; D may correspond to TRBD1 or TRBD2 (5 bases each). CDR1 and CDR2 from the germline V gene are SGHDT and YYEEEE. The CDR3 is 18 residues long. V was shortened by 4 bases and J by 0 bases, with 20 bases between the two germline ends. The CDR3 DNA reads TGTGCCAGCAGCCCTACGGGACGGAGCCCTCGCTCCTACAATGAGCAGTTCTTC. Translating it yields CASSPTGRSPRSYNEQFF.

The chain employs TRBV11-3 and TRBJ1-2; D is possibly TRBD1 (6 bases). CDR3 length equals 12 residues. The V and J ends lost 5 bases and 7 bases respectively, with 11 bases between them. Germline V lookup: CDR1 SGHNT, CDR2 YENEEA. DNA for the CDR3: TGTGCCAGCAGCATACAGGGCTCTGGCTACACCTTC. Translated, it gives CASSIQGSGYTF.

The V gene is TRBV7-8, the J gene TRBJ2-5, with D maybe TRBD1 (6 bases). CDR1 and CDR2 from the germline V gene are SGHVS and FQNEAQ. CDR3 length: 15 residues. V lost 5 bases and J lost 1, with 14 bases in between. This chain's CDR3 is CASSVPGAPQETQYF. Written as DNA, the CDR3 is TGTGCCAGCAGCGTCCCAGGGGCTCCCCAAGAGACCCAGTACTTC.

The rearrangement uses TRBV6-1 and TRBJ1-2; D is ambiguous. CDR1 is MNHNS, CDR2 SASEGT, per germline. The V end was cut by 1 base, the J end by 5 bases, with 5 bases between. The CDR3 runs to 12 residues. For the CDR3, the DNA is TGTGCCAGCAGTGAAGAAGTATATGGCTACACCTTC. It codes for CASSEEVYGYTF.

This sequence joins TRBV7-7 and TRBJ2-2; perhaps TRBD1 as D (6 bases). Germline lookup yields CDR1 SSHAT and CDR2 FNYEAQ (reference sequence). The CDR3 is 14 residues long. V was clipped by 6 bases and J by 1 base, with 9 bases between them. As DNA, the CDR3 is TGTGCCAGCAGAACGACAGGGAACACCGGGGAGCTGTTTTTT. Its protein is CASRTTGNTGELFF.

This clone showed up just a few times. The CDR3 is CASRSTYNEQFF. DNA of the CDR3: TGTGCCAGCAGGTCTACTTACAATGAGCAGTTCTTC. This rearrangement joins TRBV6-5 to TRBJ2-1; D ambiguous. V lost 6 bases and J lost 4, with 7 bases in between. The CDR3 loop spans 12 amino acids. Germline assignment: CDR1 MNHEY and CDR2 SVGAGI.

On this clone itself: This specimen includes other DNA sequences encoding the same CDR3. The J gene is TRBJ1-2, the V gene TRBV19; D not resolved. Trimming removed 4 bases at V and 4 bases at J, with 16 bases between. The CDR3 contains 15 residues. Germline V gives CDR1 LNHDA, CDR2 SQIVND (reference sequence). The DNA of the CDR3 is TGTGCCAGTAGTACGAAGGGCGGACCTTCCTATGGCTACACCTTC. This codes for CASSTKGGPSYGYTF.

In nucleotides, the CDR3 is TGTGCCATCAGCATAAGCACAGGGGGCTACACCTTC. It codes for CAISISTGGYTF. The chain combines TRBV10-3 with TRBJ1-2; D might be TRBD1 (6 bases). The CDR3 is made up of 12 amino acids. Between the trimmed V and J ends, which lost 6 bases and 8 bases, there was a span of 13 bases. Germline V gene lookup returns CDR1 ENHRY and CDR2 SYGVKD.

The genes are TRBV6-4 and TRBJ2-3, with 8 bases that match TRBD2. V lost 2 bases and J lost 5; bases outside the gene matches: 21. Per the germline V gene, CDR1 is MRHNA and CDR2 is SNTAGT. The length of the CDR3 is 20 residues. The CDR3 sequence is CASSDPIPPALAERGDTQYF. CDR3 coding DNA: TGTGCCAGCAGTGACCCCATCCCCCCCGCACTAGCGGAGAGGGGAGATACGCAGTATTTT.

The chain carries TRBV6-5 and TRBJ1-1; D uncertain. This CDR3 has 13 amino acids. V lost 2 bases and J 3 bases, leaving 7 bases between the germline ends. The germline V gene has CDR1 MNHEY and CDR2 SVGAGI. This CDR3 reads CASSYERDTEAFF. The CDR3 nucleotides are TGTGCCAGCAGTTACGAACGAGACACTGAAGCTTTCTTT.

The chain couples TRBV27 to TRBJ1-1; TRBD1 is a possible D gene (6 bases). Germline V lookup: CDR1 MNHEY, CDR2 SMNVEV (reference sequence). This CDR3 comprises 14 residues. V lost 8 bases and J lost 5, with 18 bases in between. The CDR3 DNA follows: TGTGCCAGCCGTAAAAGGGGGGCAAGGACTGAAGCTTTCTTT. The encoded protein is CASRKRGARTEAFF.

V is TRBV6-1 and J is TRBJ2-1; 8 nucleotides line up with TRBD1. V lost 5 bases to trimming and J lost 6 bases; unmatched junction nucleotides: 9. Germline lookup yields CDR1 MNHNS and CDR2 SASEGT. The CDR3 spans 15 residues. CDR3 amino acids: CASSLQGAGGNEQFF. For the CDR3, the DNA is TGTGCCAGCAGTCTTCAGGGGGCTGGGGGCAATGAGCAGTTCTTC.

The chain joins TRBV5-1 to TRBJ2-3; TRBD2 is a possible D gene (5 bases). CDR1 and CDR2 from the germline V gene are SGHRS and YFSETQ. Trimming stripped 6 bases from V and 3 bases from J, with 14 bases between. This CDR3 is built from 14 residues. The CDR3 DNA is TGCGCCAGCACCTCCATCCCGGGGACAGATACGCAGTATTTT. Encoded protein: CASTSIPGTDTQYF.

The V and J genes are TRBV19 and TRBJ2-1; 14 nucleotides agree with TRBD2. Germline V CDR1 and CDR2: LNHDA, SQIVND (reference sequence). J was trimmed by 7 bases and V by 9 bases; bases with no gene match: 8. This CDR3 is 15 amino acids long. CDR3 DNA: TGTGCCAGCGGACTAGCGGGAGGCCAGATGAATGAGCAGTTCTTC. It codes for CASGLAGGQMNEQFF.

The table lists this clone with a few counts. This sequence joins TRBV2 and TRBJ2-7, with D perhaps assigned TRBD1 or TRBD2 (5 bases each). Germline CDR1 reads SNHLY; CDR2 reads FYNNEI. This CDR3 comprises 14 residues. V was pared by 1 base and J by 5 bases, with 12 bases between. The CDR3 sequence: CASSEGGSGHEQYF. In DNA, the CDR3 is TGTGCCAGCAGTGAAGGGGGGTCGGGGCACGAGCAGTACTTC.

J is TRBJ1-5 and V is TRBV27, with a possible D match to TRBD1 (6 bases). CDR3 length equals 16 residues. CDR1 is MNHEY, CDR2 SMNVEV, per germline (reference sequence). V was cut by 0 bases and J by 5 bases, with 14 bases left in between. In nucleotides, the CDR3 is TGTGCCAGCAGTTTATCGGGGACATTAAAGGATCAGCCCCAGCATTTT. As protein: CASSLSGTLKDQPQHF.

The chain joins TRBV7-3 to TRBJ2-5, with D possibly being TRBD1 or TRBD2 (7 bases each). The DNA matches TRBJ2-7 better at its end, which makes the J call doubtful. The germline CDR1 and CDR2 sequences are SGHTA and FQGTGA. This CDR3 region has 15 residues. DNA of the CDR3: TGTGCCAGCAGCTTACAGGGGGGGTCCCTCCACGAGCAGTACTTC. Translating gives CASSLQGGSLHEQYF.

The chain uses TRBV6-1 and TRBJ1-6; tentative D call: TRBD1 (5 bases). V lost 5 bases and J 6 bases, leaving 14 bases between the germline ends. The CDR3 loop spans 15 amino acids. Looked up from germline, CDR1 is MNHNS and CDR2 is SASEGT. As DNA, the CDR3 is TGTGCCAGCAGTTCGACAGACGGCTCTAATTCACCCCTCCACTTT. Protein: CASSSTDGSNSPLHF.

The V and J genes are TRBV28 and TRBJ2-7, with D possibly matching TRBD1 (6 bases). Germline assignment: CDR1 MDHEN and CDR2 SYDVKM. This CDR3 has 12 amino acids. V lost 7 bases, J lost 9 bases, and 16 bases lay in between. The CDR3 spells CASKGDAPVQYF. DNA of the CDR3: TGTGCCAGCAAGGGGGACGCCCCGGTGCAGTACTTC.